This T cell receptor (beta chain) was found in a study of blood T cell repertoires in COVID-19. Using immunoSEQ multiplex PCR, the repertoire was profiled, and TCRdb retains in-frame clones only, with some absent. The repertoire holds roughly 250,000 clones, with 70% to 90% as singletons. Trimming took 2 bases from V and 6 from J; bases not matched to a gene: 6. The V gene's germline CDR1 is KGHSH and CDR2 LQKENI. This CDR3 has 15 amino acids. The sequenced sample consisted of peripheral blood. The chain recombines TRBV18 with TRBJ1-2; 10 bases match TRBD1. The TCR was taken from a woman between 35 and 50 years old who had recovered from COVID-19. The CDR3 protein is CASSPTPGQGNGYTF. CDR3 coding DNA: TGTGCCAGCTCACCAACACCGGGACAGGGGAATGGCTACACCTTC.